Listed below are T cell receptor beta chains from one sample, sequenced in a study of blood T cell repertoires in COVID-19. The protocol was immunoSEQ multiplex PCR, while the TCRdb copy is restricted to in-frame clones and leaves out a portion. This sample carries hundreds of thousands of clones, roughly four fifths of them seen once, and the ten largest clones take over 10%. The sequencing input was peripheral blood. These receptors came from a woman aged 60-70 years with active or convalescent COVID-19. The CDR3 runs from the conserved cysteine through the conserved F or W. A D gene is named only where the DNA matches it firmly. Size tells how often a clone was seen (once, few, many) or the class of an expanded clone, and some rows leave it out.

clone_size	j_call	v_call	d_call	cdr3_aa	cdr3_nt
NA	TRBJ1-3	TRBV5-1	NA	CASSLDATPRNTIYF	TGCGCCAGCAGCTTGGACGCTACTCCAAGAAACACCATATATTTT
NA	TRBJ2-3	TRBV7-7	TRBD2	CASSLGLAGTDTQYF	TGTGCTAGCAGCTTAGGACTAGCGGGAACAGATACGCAGTATTTT
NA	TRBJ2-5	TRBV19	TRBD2	CASSILAGKQETQYF	TGTGCCAGTAGTATCCTAGCGGGTAAACAAGAGACCCAGTACTTC
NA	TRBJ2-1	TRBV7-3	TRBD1	CASSSGTGSSYNEQFF	TGTGCCAGCAGCTCGGGGACAGGGAGCTCCTACAATGAGCAGTTCTTC
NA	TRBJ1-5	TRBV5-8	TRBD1	CASSLEQGGMGPQHF	TGTGCCAGCAGCTTGGAGCAGGGGGGAATGGGGCCCCAGCATTTT
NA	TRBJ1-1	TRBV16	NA	CASSPPGQGPNTEAFF	TGTGCCAGCAGCCCCCCCGGGCAGGGGCCGAACACTGAAGCTTTCTTT
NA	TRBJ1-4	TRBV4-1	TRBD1	CASSLGGTNEKLFF	TGCGCCAGCAGCCTAGGGGGCACCAATGAAAAACTGTTTTTT
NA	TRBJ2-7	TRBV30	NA	CAWSVLDALPYEQYF	TGTGCCTGGAGTGTACTAGACGCATTACCCTACGAGCAGTACTTC
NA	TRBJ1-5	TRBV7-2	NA	CASSLLSTGYSNQPQHF	TGTGCCAGCAGCTTACTATCTACAGGTTATAGCAATCAGCCCCAGCATTTT
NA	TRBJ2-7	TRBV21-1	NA	CASSKGADREPYEQYF	TGTGCCAGCAGCAAAGGTGCGGACAGGGAGCCCTACGAGCAGTACTTC
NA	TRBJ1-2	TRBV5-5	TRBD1	CASSGDRGRGGYTF	TGTGCCAGCAGCGGGGACAGGGGGCGCGGTGGCTACACCTTC
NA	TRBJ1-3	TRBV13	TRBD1	CASSLGLGQGGYTIYF	TGTGCCAGCAGCTTAGGCCTTGGACAGGGAGGGTACACCATATATTTT
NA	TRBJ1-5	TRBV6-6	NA	CASSYEEGRFNQPQHF	TGTGCCAGCAGTTACGAGGAGGGGCGATTCAATCAGCCCCAGCATTTT
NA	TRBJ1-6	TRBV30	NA	CAWSGTRGQSPLHF	TGTGCCTGGAGTGGGACACGCGGTCAATCACCCCTCCACTTT
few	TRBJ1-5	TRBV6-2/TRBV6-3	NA	CASSYSGGKNQPQHF	TGTGCCAGCAGTTACTCGGGAGGGAAAAATCAGCCCCAGCATTTT
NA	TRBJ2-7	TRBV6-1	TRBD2	CASSEAATLSGGPSYEQYF	TGTGCCAGCAGTGAAGCCGCGACCTTGAGCGGGGGACCCTCCTACGAGCAGTACTTC
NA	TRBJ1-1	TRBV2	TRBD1	CASSRQGGLTEAFF	TGTGCCAGCAGTCGACAGGGGGGCCTCACTGAAGCTTTCTTT
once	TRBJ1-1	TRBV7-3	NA	CASSLRPGDEAFF	TGTGCCAGCAGCTTAAGGCCAGGGGATGAAGCTTTCTTT
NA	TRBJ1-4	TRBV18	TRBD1	CASSPGQGPEKLFF	TGTGCCAGCTCGCCGGGACAGGGCCCTGAAAAACTGTTTTTT
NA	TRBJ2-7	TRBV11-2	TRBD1	CASSPLTGGGHEQYF	TGTGCCAGCAGCCCACTTACAGGGGGCGGTCACGAGCAGTACTTC
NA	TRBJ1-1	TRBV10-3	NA	CAISESERSTEAFF	TGTGCCATCAGTGAGTCGGAAAGGAGCACTGAAGCTTTCTTT
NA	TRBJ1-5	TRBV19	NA	CASTLGKGTGRAQHF	TGTGCCAGTACCCTAGGGAAGGGAACCGGGCGGGCCCAGCATTTT
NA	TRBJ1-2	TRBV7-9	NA	CASSPNDSGYTF	TGTGCCAGCAGCCCCAATGACAGCGGCTACACCTTC
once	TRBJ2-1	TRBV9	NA	CASSVGADSNEQFF	TGTGCCAGCAGCGTAGGGGCAGATTCCAATGAGCAGTTCTTC
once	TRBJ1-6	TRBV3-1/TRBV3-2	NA	CASTWGGHSPLHF	TGTGCCAGCACCTGGGGAGGGCATTCACCCCTCCACTTT
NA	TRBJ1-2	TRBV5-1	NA	CASSLDQNGYTF	TGCGCCAGCAGCCTGGACCAGAATGGCTACACCTTC
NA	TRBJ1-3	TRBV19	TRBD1	CASSRQGASGNTIYF	TGTGCCAGTAGTAGACAGGGGGCGTCTGGAAACACCATATATTTT
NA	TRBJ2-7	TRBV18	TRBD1	CASSSDRGLEQYF	TGTGCCAGCTCATCGGACAGGGGGCTCGAGCAGTACTTC
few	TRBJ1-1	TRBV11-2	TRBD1	CASCPLDRGTEAFF	TGTGCCAGCTGTCCCTTAGACAGGGGCACTGAAGCTTTCTTT
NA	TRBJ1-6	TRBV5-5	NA	CASSKEGPANSPLHF	TGTGCCAGCAGCAAGGAGGGGCCCGCGAATTCACCCCTCCACTTT
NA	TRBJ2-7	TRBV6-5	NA	CASSSAGADYEQYF	TGTGCCAGCAGTTCGGCGGGGGCCGACTACGAGCAGTACTTC
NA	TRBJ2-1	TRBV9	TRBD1	CASSGGTRGNSYNEQFF	TGTGCCAGCAGCGGAGGAACCAGGGGGAACTCCTACAATGAGCAGTTCTTC
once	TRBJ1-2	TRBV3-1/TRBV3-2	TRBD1	CASSPPDRESGYTF	TGTGCCAGCAGCCCCCCTGACAGGGAGAGTGGCTACACCTTC
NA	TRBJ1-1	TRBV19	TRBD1	CASRDRGRDTEAFF	TGTGCCAGTAGGGACAGGGGAAGGGACACTGAAGCTTTCTTT
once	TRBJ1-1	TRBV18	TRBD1	CASSPGQGGMNTEAFF	TGTGCCAGCTCGCCTGGACAGGGGGGAATGAACACTGAAGCTTTCTTT
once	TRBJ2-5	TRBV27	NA	CASSFSYQETQYF	TGTGCCAGCAGTTTCAGTTATCAAGAGACCCAGTACTTC
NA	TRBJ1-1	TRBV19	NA	CASSISLVNTEAFF	TGTGCCAGTAGTATTTCTCTAGTGAACACTGAAGCTTTCTTT
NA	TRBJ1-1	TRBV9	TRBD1	CASSAIGTGGLIAFF	TGTGCCAGCAGCGCCATAGGGACAGGAGGGCTGATTGCTTTCTTT
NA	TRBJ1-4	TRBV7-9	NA	CASSSQGSVGAEKLFF	TGTGCCAGCAGCTCCCAGGGATCAGTTGGGGCAGAAAAACTGTTTTTT
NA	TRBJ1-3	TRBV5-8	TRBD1	CASSLLGTGLSGNTIYF	TGTGCCAGCAGCTTGTTGGGGACAGGTCTTTCTGGAAACACCATATATTTT
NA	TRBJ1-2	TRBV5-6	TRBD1	CASSLAQGARGYTF	TGTGCCAGCAGCTTGGCGCAGGGGGCGCGCGGCTACACCTTC
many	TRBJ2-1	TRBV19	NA	CASRDRDLDNEQFF	TGTGCCAGTAGGGACCGGGACTTAGACAATGAGCAGTTCTTC
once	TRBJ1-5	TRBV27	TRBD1	CASRGQVMGQPQHF	TGTGCCAGCAGGGGACAGGTTATGGGTCAGCCCCAGCATTTT
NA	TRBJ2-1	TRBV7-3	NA	CASSDSGDNEQFF	TGTGCCAGCAGCGATTCAGGGGACAATGAGCAGTTCTTC
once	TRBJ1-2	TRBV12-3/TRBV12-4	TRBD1	CASSLEGAGYTF	TGTGCCAGCAGTTTGGAGGGGGCCGGCTACACCTTC
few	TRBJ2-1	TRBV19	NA	CASSMGRGPYNEQFF	TGTGCCAGTAGTATGGGGCGGGGGCCCTACAATGAGCAGTTCTTC
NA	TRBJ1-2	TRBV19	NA	CASSLTGYNYGYTF	TGTGCCAGTAGTTTAACAGGGTACAACTATGGCTACACCTTC
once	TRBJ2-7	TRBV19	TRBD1	CASKPGTGKPYEQYF	TGTGCCAGTAAACCAGGGACAGGAAAACCCTACGAGCAGTACTTC
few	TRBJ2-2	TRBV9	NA	CASSVAAGELFF	TGTGCCAGCAGCGTAGCGGCCGGGGAGCTGTTTTTT
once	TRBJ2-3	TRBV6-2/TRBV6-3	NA	CASSVAGSNTDTQYF	TGTGCCAGCAGCGTAGCCGGGTCAAACACAGATACGCAGTATTTT
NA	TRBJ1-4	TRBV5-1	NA	CASSLRSGAGGEKLFF	TGCGCCAGCAGCTTGCGGTCCGGAGCGGGGGGTGAAAAACTGTTTTTT
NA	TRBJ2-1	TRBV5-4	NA	CASSLAGVEYLNEQFF	TGTGCCAGCAGCTTGGCAGGGGTTGAATACCTCAATGAGCAGTTCTTC
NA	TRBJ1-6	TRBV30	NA	CAWLMGGVSSPLHF	TGTGCCTGGCTTATGGGGGGGGTAAGTTCACCCCTCCACTTT
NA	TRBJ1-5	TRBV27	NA	CASGGSGGGQPQHF	TGTGCCAGCGGGGGGTCTGGGGGAGGTCAGCCCCAGCATTTT
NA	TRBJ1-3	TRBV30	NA	CAWSLRNTIYF	TGTGCCTGGAGTCTCCGAAACACCATATATTTT
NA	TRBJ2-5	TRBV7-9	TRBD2	CASSQGERGDQETQYF	TGTGCCAGCAGCCAGGGGGAGCGGGGGGACCAAGAGACCCAGTACTTC
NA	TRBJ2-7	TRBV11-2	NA	CASSLIAGKVYEQYF	TGTGCCAGCAGCTTAATTGCGGGCAAGGTTTACGAGCAGTACTTC